This T cell receptor beta chain was documented in a study of blood T cell repertoires in COVID-19 (dated by TCRdb to about 2020). About the investigation overall: Samples covering the acute and convalescent phases of COVID-19 were provided by collaborators in the United States, Italy and Spain. The prospective study material was composed of cDNA or gDNA derived from T cells, B-cell-depleted T cells, or PBMCs. Nearly every sample came with metadata listing a de-identified subject ID, COVID-19 status, age in years and sex. The dataset comprised deeply sampled blood TCRbeta repertoires from subjects exposed to, actively infected with, or recovered from COVID-19. Samples came from the ongoing ImmuneRACE study (first 160 participants) plus 1,254 subjects from 6 global collaborators. Where available, HLA class I and class II types were obtained from metadata supplied by the sample provider rather than from assay-based typing. The repertoires were made available in a free public database intended to serve as a resource for research on the immune response to SARS-CoV-2.

The collaborating institutions used their own protocols to collect whole blood in K2EDTA tubes. For TCRbeta analysis, collaborator samples were shipped as frozen whole blood, as isolated PBMCs, or as DNA extracted from either sample type. The research as a whole found: Clinical and demographic metadata were provided uncurated, with the amount varying by source and participant.

TCRbeta CDR3 regions were amplified from genomic DNA by means of the immunoSEQ Assay, a bias-controlled multiplex PCR. In the source study's methods: The number of nucleated cells in each sample was estimated by amplification of reference gene primers within the assay. To quantify the absolute abundance of each unique TCRbeta CDR3 rearrangement, sequence reads were collapsed and filtered. For each sample, productive Simpson clonality was calculated by taking the square root of Simpson's diversity index across productive rearrangements. TCRdb carries this immuneACCESS record with in-frame sequences only. Its versions omit some clonotypes, under half of them owing to an unresolved V gene in the studies checked, with the rest unexplained. The V and J calls and the clone size are those of that table, but D and trimming were determined from the DNA. For this sample the table gives under 300,000 clones, of which around 90% were detected only once. Jointly, the top ten make up 0.65% to 0.95% of the sample.

Remarks on this clone: Its target antigen remains unknown. No per-base quality is available; no much larger clone lies one base away.

The sequence was collected from a woman under 40 with acute or convalescent COVID-19. Sequences were obtained from peripheral blood.

The CDR3: CASSYGPVGNTIYF. Read as DNA, the sequence is TGTGCCAGCAGTTACGGGCCAGTTGGAAACACCATATATTTT. The sequence links TRBV6-5 to TRBJ1-3; the D gene lacks a confident call. The CDR3 runs 14 residues from the cysteine to the phenylalanine. The only DNA kept is the CDR3, 42 bases in frame from the first base. The V and J ends are trimmed by 2 bases and 3 bases, leaving 8 bases between them. The germline V gene sets CDR1 to MNHEY and CDR2 to SVGAGI.